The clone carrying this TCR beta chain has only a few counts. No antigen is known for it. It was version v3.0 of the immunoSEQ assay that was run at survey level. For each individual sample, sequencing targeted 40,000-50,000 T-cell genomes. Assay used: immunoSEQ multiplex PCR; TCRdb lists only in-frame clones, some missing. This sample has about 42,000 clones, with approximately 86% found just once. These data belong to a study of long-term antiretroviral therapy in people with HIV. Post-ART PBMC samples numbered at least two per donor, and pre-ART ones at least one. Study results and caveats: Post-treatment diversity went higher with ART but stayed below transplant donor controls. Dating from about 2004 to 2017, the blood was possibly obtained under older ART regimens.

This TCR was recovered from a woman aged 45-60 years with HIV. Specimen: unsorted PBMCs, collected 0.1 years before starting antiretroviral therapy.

In nucleotides, the CDR3 is TGTGCCAGTAGTATACTAGCGACCGGGGAGCTGTTTTTT. This codes for CASSILATGELFF. J is TRBJ2-2 and V is TRBV19; tentative D call: TRBD2 (6 bases). The CDR3 runs 13 residues. Germline values: CDR1 LNHDA, CDR2 SQIVND (reference sequence). V gave up 2 bases and J gave up 5 bases, with 6 bases separating them.